A selection of T cell receptor beta chains follows, all from one sample in a study of blood T cell repertoires in COVID-19. The data were produced by immunoSEQ multiplex PCR, yet TCRdb's version contains in-frame clones alone and is incomplete. This sample carries roughly 360,000 clones, about 87% of them seen once, and the ten largest clones take 1% to 1.5%. The sequenced material came from PBMCs or T cells enriched from blood (not recorded which). The receptor set was obtained from a man aged 25-40 years who had recovered from COVID-19. Each CDR3 is given with its conserved first and last residue. Each record gives: V gene, CDR3 length, J gene, clone size, D gene, CDR3 protein, CDR3 DNA. The D gene is left open where the match is weak. Clone size appears in some rows only: once, few, many, or a class for an expanded clone.

v_gene: TRBV28; len: 16; j_gene: TRBJ2-7; abundance: .; d_gene: TRBD1; CDR3aa: CASSRYSSGQGYEQYF; CDR3nt: TGTGCCAGCAGTAGGTATTCGTCGGGACAGGGCTACGAGCAGTACTTC
v_gene: TRBV3-1/TRBV3-2; len: 18; j_gene: TRBJ2-2; abundance: .; d_gene: TRBD2; CDR3aa: CASSQGGGWLAGTGELFF; CDR3nt: TGTGCCAGCAGCCAAGGTGGGGGGTGGCTAGCGGGCACCGGGGAGCTGTTTTTT
v_gene: TRBV4-1; len: 17; j_gene: TRBJ1-5; abundance: .; d_gene: TRBD1; CDR3aa: CASSRTSTGGLNQPQHF; CDR3nt: TGCGCCAGCAGCCGAACCTCGACAGGGGGCTTGAATCAGCCCCAGCATTTT
v_gene: TRBV18; len: 13; j_gene: TRBJ1-1; abundance: .; d_gene: .; CDR3aa: CASSPGQDTEAFF; CDR3nt: TGTGCCAGCTCACCGGGGCAGGACACTGAAGCTTTCTTT
v_gene: TRBV7-9; len: 14; j_gene: TRBJ1-6; abundance: .; d_gene: TRBD1; CDR3aa: CASSLGQLNSPLHF; CDR3nt: TGTGCCAGCAGCTTGGGACAGCTAAATTCACCCCTCCACTTT
v_gene: TRBV9; len: 14; j_gene: TRBJ1-6; abundance: .; d_gene: .; CDR3aa: CASSVVSANSPLHF; CDR3nt: TGTGCCAGCAGCGTAGTGTCAGCGAATTCACCCCTCCACTTT
v_gene: TRBV3-1/TRBV3-2; len: 15; j_gene: TRBJ2-7; abundance: few; d_gene: TRBD1; CDR3aa: CASSQPGKGAREQYF; CDR3nt: TGTGCCAGCAGCCAACCCGGGAAGGGGGCGCGGGAGCAGTACTTC
v_gene: TRBV7-3; len: 14; j_gene: TRBJ2-3; abundance: .; d_gene: TRBD2; CDR3aa: CASSLAGGTDTQYF; CDR3nt: TGTGCCAGCAGCTTGGCGGGGGGCACAGATACGCAGTATTTT
v_gene: TRBV29-1; len: 12; j_gene: TRBJ1-1; abundance: .; d_gene: TRBD1; CDR3aa: CSGAGGGTEAFF; CDR3nt: TGCAGCGGGGCAGGGGGCGGCACTGAAGCTTTCTTT
v_gene: TRBV30; len: 14; j_gene: TRBJ2-3; abundance: .; d_gene: .; CDR3aa: CAWSVYQGTDTQYF; CDR3nt: TGTGCCTGGAGTGTATACCAGGGCACAGATACGCAGTATTTT
v_gene: TRBV10-3; len: 13; j_gene: TRBJ1-2; abundance: .; d_gene: TRBD1; CDR3aa: CAISGGQGYGYTF; CDR3nt: TGTGCCATCAGTGGGGGACAGGGTTATGGCTACACCTTC
v_gene: TRBV5-4; len: 16; j_gene: TRBJ1-2; abundance: few; d_gene: .; CDR3aa: CASSLGPDRANYGYTF; CDR3nt: TGTGCCAGCAGCTTGGGACCTGACAGAGCTAACTATGGCTACACCTTC
v_gene: TRBV10-2; len: 14; j_gene: TRBJ1-4; abundance: .; d_gene: .; CDR3aa: CASGDSATNEKLFF; CDR3nt: TGCGCCAGCGGAGACAGTGCAACTAATGAAAAACTGTTTTTT